Included here is one T cell receptor beta chain sequence, with context. Its antigen is not known. This sample was included in a study of PD-1 blockade in classical Hodgkin lymphoma. In the study overall: The patients were dosed with nivolumab 3 mg/kg, infused intravenously every 2 weeks. Study observations and caveats: By C4D1 there was a significant rise in CD4+ TCR diversity but not in CD8+ TCR diversity. Newly diagnosed patients reportedly had lower baseline TCR diversity than healthy donors.

Each patient's relapse followed autologous stem cell transplantation, and brentuximab vedotin exposure varied. TCRdb's table, derived via immunoSEQ multiplex PCR, lists solely in-frame clones and lacks some. The repertoire holds some 13,000 clones, with about four fifths as singletons. Germline V CDR1 and CDR2: WSHSY, SAAADI. V lost 10 bases to trimming and J lost 4 bases; unmatched junction nucleotides: 9. The CDR3 totals 15 residues. Sample: peripheral blood mononuclear cells (PBMCs), taken at baseline. The chain recombines TRBV10-2 with TRBJ2-2; TRBD1 matches 10 bases. This receptor was obtained from a human donor with classical Hodgkin lymphoma. CDR3 residues: CATRQGARGTGELFF. The CDR3 DNA is TGCGCCACCAGACAGGGGGCTCGGGGCACCGGGGAGCTGTTTTTT.